This T cell receptor beta chain was sequenced in a study of early T cells in non-severe SARS-CoV-2 infection. Study details: Sequencing input comprised bulk RNA from unsorted whole blood; chain pairing was not available. Study conclusions and caveats: Anti-spike CD8 responses were favored by VDJdb matching, which missed private and CD4 specificities.

Tagging with unique molecular identifiers was applied to individual cDNA molecules. Using its own MiXCR run on the 5' RACE reads, TCRdb lists one record per CDR3 protein. This sample carries around 89,000 distinct CDR3 sequences, around 15% of them seen once, and the ten largest clones take about 0.59%. Turning to this clonotype: Its antigen is still unknown.

CDR3 size: 14 residues. Germline CDR1 reads LNHNV; CDR2 reads YYDKDF (reference sequence). Between the trimmed V and J ends, which lost 3 bases and 0 bases, there was a span of 7 bases. The chain employs TRBV15 and TRBJ2-3; no firm D call. Sequencing was carried out using whole blood. The origin of this receptor is an adult who was a healthcare worker with PCR-confirmed SARS-CoV-2 infection or an uninfected control (not recorded which). The CDR3 protein is CATSRTLSTDTQYF. The CDR3 nucleotides are TGTGCCACCAGCAGGACTTTAAGCACAGATACGCAGTATTTT.